These 31 T cell receptor beta chains originate from one sample sequenced in a study of CD8 T cells in Susac syndrome (dated by TCRdb to the late 2010s). Library method: the immunoSEQ multiplex PCR assay. RNA was extracted using the RNeasy kit, and roughly 0.5 to 1 ug of the RNA was reverse transcribed with random hexamers. TCRdb redid the processing of the public reads, applying fastp at Q25 and MiXCR, and retained in-frame beta chains. Entries are consolidated by CDR3 protein sequence, retaining the most common genes and DNA. A total of approximately 180,000 distinct CDR3 sequences appear in this sample, more than 90% of them only once. The ten largest clones capture more than 0.09% of the sample. The sequenced sample was CD4+ T cells from PBMCs. All receptors come from a human donor with multiple sclerosis.

This clonotype has just a few counts. The chain couples TRBV20-1 to TRBJ2-3; 11 nucleotides match TRBD2. The CDR3 totals 14 residues. CDR1 DFQATT and CDR2 SNEGSKA come from the germline V gene (reference sequence). The junction had 4 bases not matched to a gene; V was cut back by 2 bases and J by 6 bases. CDR3 sequence: CSARLAGGGDTQYF. CDR3 nucleotides: TGCAGTGCTAGACTAGCGGGGGGAGGGGATACGCAGTATTTT.

The chain joins TRBV5-4 to TRBJ2-5, with 8 positions matching TRBD2. Germline V gene sequence: CDR1 SGHNT, CDR2 YYREEE (reference sequence). This CDR3 is built from 14 residues. Trimming removed 3 bases from V and 5 bases from J; junction bases left unmatched: 6. Written as DNA, the CDR3 is TGTGCCAGCAGCTCAGAGGCTAGCGGGGAGACCCAGTACTTC. This codes for CASSSEASGETQYF.

This chain connects TRBV4-3 to TRBJ2-1; D possibly corresponds to TRBD1 (5 bases). This CDR3 contains 18 residues. Germline V gene sequence: CDR1 LGHNA, CDR2 YSLEER. V was shortened by 1 base and J by 0 bases, with 16 bases between the two germline ends. In nucleotides, the CDR3 is TGCGCCAGCAGCCAAGCAGCACGAGACAGCAACTCCTACAATGAGCAGTTCTTC. Translated, it gives CASSQAARDSNSYNEQFF.

The rearrangement joins TRBV28 to TRBJ1-2; D remains ambiguous. Germline V CDR1 and CDR2: MDHEN, SYDVKM. The CDR3 sequence is 15 residues long. The V and J ends lost 0 bases and 4 bases respectively, with 12 bases between them. This CDR3 reads CASSLWAGMGYGYTF. The CDR3 region has the DNA TGTGCCAGCAGTTTATGGGCGGGGATGGGCTATGGCTACACCTTC.

The V and J genes are TRBV20-1 and TRBJ2-5, with TRBD2 matching 7 bases. From germline, CDR1 is DFQATT and CDR2 SNEGSKA (reference sequence). The CDR3 consists of 12 residues. Trimming removed 5 bases from V and 4 bases from J; junction bases left unmatched: 4. The CDR3 here is CSAYWGGETQYF. CDR3 DNA sequence: TGCAGTGCTTACTGGGGGGGAGAGACCCAGTACTTC.

This rearrangement joins TRBV5-1 to TRBJ2-7; D remains unclear. CDR1 is SGHRS, CDR2 YFSETQ, per germline. With 1 base removed from V and 2 bases from J, the gap between germline ends came to 19 bases. The CDR3 is made up of 17 amino acids. The CDR3, as DNA: TGCGCCAGCAGCTTGCCCCCGGCCGCGGTATTACCCTACGAGCAGTACTTC. Amino acids: CASSLPPAAVLPYEQYF. Full variable domain (missing parts from reference TRBV5-1 and TRBJ2-7): KAGVTQTPRYLIKTRGQQVTLSCSPISGHRSVSWYQQTPGQGLQFLFEYFSETQRNKGNFPGRFSGRQFSNSRSEMNVSTLELGDSALYLCASSLPPAAVLPYEQYFGPGTRLTVT.

This chain joins TRBV20-1 and TRBJ2-5, with 12 bases that match TRBD2. The germline V gene has CDR1 DFQATT and CDR2 SNEGSKA (reference sequence). The CDR3 covers 15 residues. The ends lost 1 base at V and 2 bases at J; junction bases unmatched: 2. CDR3 sequence: CSARGLAGVQETQYF. Written as DNA, the CDR3 is TGCAGTGCTAGAGGACTAGCGGGGGTTCAAGAGACCCAGTACTTC.

This clonotype was counted once. CDR3 amino acids: CASLRVNTEAFF. CDR3 DNA sequence: TGTGCCAGCCTGCGGGTGAACACTGAAGCTTTCTTT. The rearrangement links TRBV7-8 to TRBJ1-1; D is unresolved. V was trimmed by 8 bases and J by 0 bases, leaving 7 bases between them. Germline lookup yields CDR1 SGHVS and CDR2 FQNEAQ. This CDR3 spans 12 amino acids. Complete variable domain (other parts from reference TRBV7-8 and TRBJ1-1): GAGVSQSPRYKVAKRGQDVALRCDPISGHVSLFWYQQALGQGPEFLTYFQNEAQLDKSGLPSDRFFAERPEGSVSTLKIQRTQQEDSAVYLCASLRVNTEAFFGQGTRLTVV.

J is TRBJ2-1 and V is TRBV30; the match to TRBD2 covers 10 bases. J was trimmed by 5 bases and V by 4 bases; bases with no gene match: 5. There are 14 residues in the CDR3. The germline CDR1 and CDR2 sequences are GTSNPN and SVGIG (reference sequence). CDR3 DNA: TGTGCCTGGAAGAAGCGGGGGGGCCACAATGAGCAGTTCTTC. It encodes CAWKKRGGHNEQFF.

The chain combines TRBV6-5 with TRBJ1-2; D remains unclear. Germline lookup yields CDR1 MNHEY and CDR2 SVGAGI. The germline V and J ends were trimmed by 2 bases and 4 bases, with 8 bases remaining between them. This CDR3 has 13 residues. As DNA, the CDR3 is TGTGCCAGCAGTTACACCTCCTCCTATGGCTACACCTTC. It yields the protein CASSYTSSYGYTF.

The chain uses TRBV11-1 and TRBJ1-1; D perhaps matches TRBD1 (5 bases). The germline CDR1 and CDR2 sequences are SGHAT and FQDESV (reference sequence). CDR3 size: 15 residues. The germline V and J ends were trimmed by 3 bases and 6 bases, with 17 bases remaining between them. The CDR3: CASSFSGTAMAEAFF. The CDR3 region has the DNA TGTGCCAGCAGCTTTTCTGGGACGGCCATGGCTGAAGCTTTCTTT. Full variable domain (rest looked up from reference TRBV11-1 and TRBJ1-1): EAEVAQSPRYKITEKSQAVAFWCDPISGHATLYWYRQILGQGPELLVQFQDESVVDDSQLPKDRFSAERLKGVDSTLKIQPAELGDSAMYLCASSFSGTAMAEAFFGQGTRLTVV.

V usage is TRBV7-2 and J usage is TRBJ2-1; 11 nucleotides align to TRBD2. J lost 6 bases, V lost 3 bases, and 1 base had no gene match. The CDR3 length is 14 residues. Germline CDR1 SGHTA, CDR2 FQGNSA. The CDR3 spells CASSFLAGGNEQFF. CDR3 DNA: TGTGCCAGCAGCTTCCTAGCGGGGGGCAATGAGCAGTTCTTC.

In DNA, the CDR3 is TGTGCCAGCAGCTTATCAGGGGCGAACACTGAAGCTTTCTTT. Encoded protein: CASSLSGANTEAFF. The rearrangement uses TRBV7-9 and TRBJ1-1; a weak D match, TRBD1 (6 bases). The germline V gene encodes CDR1 SEHNR and CDR2 FQNEAQ (reference sequence). The CDR3 totals 14 residues. Between the trimmed V and J ends, which lost 2 bases and 1 base, there was a span of 8 bases.

V is TRBV9 and J is TRBJ1-6, with TRBD1 as a possible D gene (6 bases). V gave up 5 bases and J gave up 0 bases, with 12 bases separating them. CDR1 and CDR2 (germline): SGDLS, YYNGEE. The CDR3 is 16 amino acids. CDR3 nucleotide sequence: TGTGCCAGCAGTCCCACAGGGAGCTCCTATAATTCACCCCTCCACTTT. Translated, it gives CASSPTGSSYNSPLHF.

The rearrangement joins TRBV18 to TRBJ1-5; D is unresolved. The CDR3 length is 13 residues. Between the trimmed V and J ends, which lost 3 bases and 3 bases, there was a span of 6 bases. CDR1 is KGHSH, CDR2 LQKENI, per germline. The CDR3: CASSPHTNQPQHF. In nucleotides, the CDR3 is TGTGCCAGCTCACCCCACACCAATCAGCCCCAGCATTTT. The variable domain in full, completed from reference TRBV18 and TRBJ1-5, reads NAGVMQNPRHLVRRRGQEARLRCSPMKGHSHVYWYRQLPEEGLKFMVYLQKENIIDESGMPKERFSAEFPKEGPSILRIQQVVRGDSAAYFCASSPHTNQPQHFGDGTRLSIL.

Worth noting for this clonotype: The junction does not match germline at one end; this may be a read error. The chain couples TRBV6-2 or TRBV6-3 to TRBJ1-2, with 7 positions matching TRBD1. CDR1 and CDR2 (germline): MNHEY, SVGEGT. The CDR3 has 12 amino acids. The CDR3 nucleotides are TGTGCCAGCAGGACAGGGTCGGCTGGCTACACTTTC. Translating it yields CASRTGSAGYTF.

V is TRBV5-1 and J is TRBJ2-1; D remains ambiguous. Per germline, CDR1 SGHRS and CDR2 YFSETQ. Trimming removed 0 bases at V and 8 bases at J, with 6 bases between. This CDR3 is built from 12 residues. The CDR3 nucleotides are TGCGCCAGCAGCTTGGAGCGCCATGAGCAGTTCTTC. This gives the protein CASSLERHEQFF.

The chain combines TRBV20-1 with TRBJ2-1; 7 bases align to TRBD2. The CDR3 runs 15 residues. With V trimmed by 3 bases and J by 0 bases, 5 bases remained unmatched. Germline V gene data show CDR1 as DFQATT and CDR2 as SNEGSKA (reference sequence). This chain's CDR3 is CSASRGGGSYNEQFF. The CDR3 nucleotides are TGCAGTGCTAGCCGCGGCGGGGGCTCCTACAATGAGCAGTTCTTC.

The chain recombines TRBV5-6 with TRBJ1-5, with D unresolved. The CDR3 is 12 amino acids. Germline lookup yields CDR1 SGHDT and CDR2 YYEEEE. Trimming stripped 3 bases from V and 4 bases from J, with 5 bases between. In DNA, the CDR3 is TGTGCCAGCAGCTCCTATAATCAGCCCCAGCATTTT. Translation: CASSSYNQPQHF.

The J gene is TRBJ2-3, the V gene TRBV30; 8 bases line up with TRBD1. J was trimmed by 0 bases and V by 1 base; bases with no gene match: 6. Germline CDR1 and CDR2: GTSNPN and SVGIG (reference sequence). This CDR3 is built from 16 residues. The CDR3 DNA sequence: TGTGCCTGGAGTGCTACCGACAGGGGTAGCACAGATACGCAGTATTTT. Its translation: CAWSATDRGSTDTQYF.

The chain couples TRBV20-1 to TRBJ2-3; D possibly uses TRBD1 or TRBD2 (6 bases each). The CDR3 is made up of 18 amino acids. The germline gives CDR1 DFQATT, CDR2 SNEGSKA (reference sequence). V lost 0 bases, J lost 8 bases, and 27 bases lay in between. The CDR3 reads CSARDPYGGPIPQGTQYF. DNA of the CDR3: TGCAGTGCTAGAGATCCCTACGGGGGCCCCATCCCTCAGGGTACGCAGTATTTT.

This clonotype appeared once. The chain is built from TRBV30 and TRBJ2-3; 11 bases align to TRBD2. Per the germline V gene, CDR1 is GTSNPN and CDR2 is SVGIG (reference sequence). The J segment lost 6 bases and the V segment lost 0 bases, leaving 8 bases of the junction unmatched. This CDR3 is 16 amino acids long. The CDR3: CAWSVGLAGGRDTQYF. CDR3 DNA sequence: TGTGCCTGGAGTGTCGGGCTAGCGGGGGGAAGGGATACGCAGTATTTT.

The CDR3 region is CASSASGYNEQFF. For the CDR3, the DNA is TGTGCCAGCAGCGCCTCCGGCTACAATGAGCAGTTCTTC. V gene TRBV9 combines with J gene TRBJ2-1; D is ambiguous. V dropped 3 bases and J dropped 3 bases, with 7 bases sitting between them. CDR3 length: 13 residues. From germline, CDR1 is SGDLS and CDR2 YYNGEE.

The chain couples TRBV3-1 to TRBJ2-1; D might be TRBD2 (6 bases). Trimming cost V 0 bases and J 4 bases, with 13 bases left between them. The germline V gene has CDR1 LGHDT and CDR2 YNNKEL (reference sequence). This CDR3 is 16 amino acids long. This CDR3 reads CASSQDFGGAYNEQFF. CDR3 DNA sequence: TGTGCCAGCAGCCAAGATTTCGGCGGGGCGTACAATGAGCAGTTCTTC.

The J gene is TRBJ2-5, the V gene TRBV29-1, with D perhaps TRBD2 (5 bases). Trimming left V 7 bases short and J 1 base short, with 10 bases between. CDR1 and CDR2 (germline): SQVTM, ANQGSEA. The CDR3 has 12 amino acids. The CDR3 protein is CSGEGPQETQYF. The CDR3 nucleotides are TGCAGCGGAGAGGGCCCCCAAGAGACCCAGTACTTC. The full variable domain, with the rest looked up from reference TRBV29-1 and TRBJ2-5, is SAVISQKPSRDICQRGTSLTIQCQVDSQVTMMFWYRQQPGQSLTLIATANQGSEATYESGFVIDKFPISRPNLTFSTLTVSNMSPEDSSIYLCSGEGPQETQYFGPGTRLLVL.

This clonotype has only one observation. V and J are TRBV29-1 and TRBJ1-1; tentatively, D is TRBD1 (5 bases). This CDR3 is built from 13 residues. Germline V CDR1 and CDR2: SQVTM, ANQGSEA. Between the trimmed V and J ends, which lost 5 bases and 3 bases, there was a span of 13 bases. The chain's CDR3 is CSVPGRGDTEAFF. The DNA for the CDR3 is TGCAGCGTTCCCGGGCGGGGGGACACTGAAGCTTTCTTT. Full variable domain (outside the CDR3, taken from reference TRBV29-1 and TRBJ1-1): SAVISQKPSRDICQRGTSLTIQCQVDSQVTMMFWYRQQPGQSLTLIATANQGSEATYESGFVIDKFPISRPNLTFSTLTVSNMSPEDSSIYLCSVPGRGDTEAFFGQGTRLTVV.

The chain couples TRBV12-5 to TRBJ2-3; D is perhaps TRBD2 (6 bases). Germline V CDR1 and CDR2: LGHNT, FRNRAP. V dropped 1 base and J dropped 6 bases, with 20 bases sitting between them. The CDR3 sequence is 17 residues long. CDR3 in DNA: TGTGCTAGTGGTTTGGGGCTCGGGACTGCGCAGTCGGATACGCAGTATTTT. Its translation is CASGLGLGTAQSDTQYF.

The chain is built from TRBV29-1 and TRBJ2-5, with TRBD2 matching 8 bases. The CDR3 is made up of 15 amino acids. V lost 0 bases to trimming and J lost 4 bases; unmatched junction nucleotides: 7. Germline V CDR1 and CDR2: SQVTM, ANQGSEA. CDR3 sequence reads: CSVEDLRAGGETQYF. The CDR3 DNA follows: TGCAGCGTTGAAGATCTTAGGGCGGGAGGAGAGACCCAGTACTTC.

The gene calls are TRBV30 and TRBJ1-1; no clear D. Trimming cost V 4 bases and J 5 bases, with 14 bases left between them. The CDR3 has 13 residues. CDR1 is GTSNPN, CDR2 SVGIG, per germline (reference sequence). CDR3 amino acids: CAWNSHPGTEAFF. CDR3 DNA sequence: TGTGCCTGGAATTCACACCCGGGGACTGAAGCTTTCTTT.

The rearrangement uses TRBV7-6 and TRBJ2-3; 7 bases are a match to TRBD2. CDR1 is SGHVS and CDR2 is FNYEAQ in the germline V gene. The V gene end was trimmed by 5 bases and the J gene end by 4 bases; junction bases not matched to a gene: 18. CDR3 length equals 18 residues. The CDR3 DNA reads TGTGCCAGCAGCCCCTCTTCCCCGACTAGCCACCATGCAGATACGCAGTATTTT. This codes for CASSPSSPTSHHADTQYF.

This chain links TRBV7-3 with TRBJ2-3; a weak D match, TRBD1 (5 bases). CDR1 is SGHTA and CDR2 is FQGTGA in the germline V gene. This CDR3 region has 17 residues. V lost 6 bases, J lost 0 bases, and 19 bases lay in between. CDR3 nucleotides: TGTGCCAGCAGTCCGAACGGCGGAACAGGTAGCACAGATACGCAGTATTTT. Translated, it gives CASSPNGGTGSTDTQYF.